This TCR beta chain was profiled in a study of T-cell reconstitution after alpha-beta-depleted transplantation in children. The study, taken as a whole, reports: There were reportedly several hundred expanded graft clones from which alpha-beta T cells came about two months after transplant. Newly made T cells mostly supplied T-cell counts and diversity one year after transplant.

A TCRbeta library incorporating unique molecular identifiers was prepared. From the PCR reads, TCRdb called clonotypes with MiXCR, one entry per CDR3 protein. The sample lists about 440,000 distinct CDR3 sequences; around two fifths were seen once. Of note for this clonotype: Its antigen remains unidentified.

V shed 5 bases, J shed 2 bases, and the junction held 8 bases outside the gene matches. Germline CDR1 is DFQATT and CDR2 is SNEGSKA (reference sequence). This CDR3 contains 15 residues. Here the sequenced sample was PBMCs, taken before TCRalphabeta/CD19-depleted stem cell transplant. The clonotype was recovered from a girl aged 2-10 years with aplastic anemia, due to receive a stem cell transplant. The chain recombines TRBV20-1 with TRBJ2-7, with 11 bases that match TRBD2. Here the CDR3 DNA reads TGCAGTGCTCTCCACACTAGCGGGGGAACCTACGAGCAGTACTTC. It codes for CSALHTSGGTYEQYF.